A single sample is the source of the 26 T cell receptor beta chains below, sequenced in a study of CD8 T cells in ankylosing spondylitis. Study results and caveats: The study identified a TCR beta motif of under ten highly homologous variants that appeared characteristic of ankylosing spondylitis blood.

TCRdb re-called the 5' RACE reads with MiXCR, one entry per CDR3 protein. The sample contains about 800,000 distinct CDR3 sequences, 12% of which appear only once. Their antigens are not known. Input material: blood, either unsorted or a sorted T cell fraction (not recorded which). The receptors originated from a male donor with ankylosing spondylitis.

The genes are TRBV5-1 and TRBJ1-1; D gene ambiguous. This CDR3 region has 16 residues. V gave up 1 base and J gave up 0 bases, with 13 bases separating them. Germline V gene sequence: CDR1 SGHRS, CDR2 YFSETQ. CDR3 DNA sequence: TGCGCCAGCAGCTTGATGGGAGGTGGGGTGAACACTGAAGCTTTCTTT. Protein product: CASSLMGGGVNTEAFF.

This clonotype has just a few counts. The J gene is TRBJ2-3, the V gene TRBV29-1; 9 bases map to TRBD1. CDR3 length equals 16 residues. With 6 bases clipped from V and 3 bases from J, the junction kept 13 bases outside the gene matches. CDR1 is SQVTM, CDR2 ANQGSEA, per germline. The CDR3, as DNA: TGCAGCGTCTTAAGAATACAGGGGGCAGGGACAGATACGCAGTATTTT. It codes for CSVLRIQGAGTDTQYF.

The chain uses TRBV5-1 and TRBJ2-5, with TRBD2 matching over 12 bases. Per the germline V gene, CDR1 is SGHRS and CDR2 is YFSETQ. V dropped 0 bases and J dropped 2; count of bases not matched to a gene: 2. The CDR3 is made up of 16 amino acids. The CDR3 DNA reads as TGCGCCAGCAGCTTGGTCACTAGCGGGGGGCAAGAGACCCAGTACTTC. It codes for CASSLVTSGGQETQYF.

In its sample, this clonotype was seen a few times. Germline is not matched at one junction end, which may reflect a read error. This chain connects TRBV5-1 to TRBJ2-5; 9 nucleotides agree with TRBD2. Germline lookup yields CDR1 SGHRS and CDR2 YFSETQ. This CDR3 is built from 15 residues. This chain's CDR3 is CASTLLAGTQETQYF. In nucleotides, the CDR3 is TGCGCCAGCACCTTGCTAGCGGGAACACAAGAGACCCAGTACTTC.

Only a few counts were recorded for this clonotype. The V call is TRBV10-3, the J call TRBJ2-1; D assignment may be TRBD1 or TRBD2 (5 bases each). Trimming pared 1 base from V and 9 bases from J, leaving 13 bases between. The CDR3 is made up of 14 amino acids. The germline V gene has CDR1 ENHRY and CDR2 SYGVKD. CDR3 sequence: CAISELTGTGEQFF. Written as DNA, the CDR3 is TGTGCCATCAGTGAGTTGACGGGGACGGGTGAGCAGTTCTTC.

The chain combines TRBV12-3 or TRBV12-4 with TRBJ2-5; D may be TRBD1 or TRBD2 (5 bases each). The CDR3 is 14 residues long. V shed 1 base and J shed 5 bases, with 11 bases lying between them. DNA for the CDR3: TGTGCCAGCAGTTTAGTGGTGGGACGGGAGACCCAGTACTTC. Protein product: CASSLVVGRETQYF.

This clonotype was detected a few times. The rearrangement joins TRBV10-3 to TRBJ2-5; 12 bases are a match to TRBD2. CDR1 ENHRY and CDR2 SYGVKD come from the germline V gene. The CDR3 is made up of 16 amino acids. V shed 2 bases, J shed 2 bases, and the junction held 3 bases outside the gene matches. This CDR3 reads CAISEASGRGQETQYF. In nucleotides, the CDR3 is TGTGCCATCAGTGAGGCTAGCGGGAGGGGTCAAGAGACCCAGTACTTC.

This clonotype was counted only a few times. The chain is built from TRBV3-1 and TRBJ2-1; no reliable D call. V was trimmed by 0 bases and J by 5 bases, leaving 14 bases between them. Germline CDR1 LGHDT, CDR2 YNNKEL (reference sequence). The CDR3 is made up of 16 amino acids. The CDR3 loop reads CASSQDIVSGDNEQFF. CDR3 bases: TGTGCCAGCAGCCAAGACATCGTTTCGGGTGACAATGAGCAGTTCTTC.

The chain has TRBV20-1 and TRBJ1-3; D is unclear. V lost 1 base, J lost 4 bases, and 14 bases lay in between. This CDR3 has 15 amino acids. Germline lookup yields CDR1 DFQATT and CDR2 SNEGSKA (reference sequence). The CDR3 is CSARVGSALGNTIYF. The CDR3 region has the DNA TGCAGTGCTAGAGTAGGGTCCGCCTTAGGAAACACCATATATTTT.

This clonotype appeared many times. This sequence joins TRBV20-1 and TRBJ2-3; D ambiguous. CDR3 length: 14 amino acids. The V and J ends lost 0 bases and 2 bases respectively, with 9 bases between them. Germline V lookup: CDR1 DFQATT, CDR2 SNEGSKA (reference sequence). The CDR3 sequence is CSAREGAATDTQYF. CDR3 DNA sequence: TGCAGTGCTAGAGAAGGCGCGGCCACAGATACGCAGTATTTT.

The rearrangement uses TRBV6-4 and TRBJ1-2; D is unclear. The length of the CDR3 is 16 residues. The V end lost 7 bases, the J end lost 3 bases, and 21 bases lay between the germline ends. Per the germline V gene, CDR1 is MRHNA and CDR2 is SNTAGT. Written as DNA, the CDR3 is TGTGCCAGCATAGACCCTAACAGCGGTAGTCACTATGGCTACACCTTC. Translation gives CASIDPNSGSHYGYTF.

The chain is built from TRBV20-1 and TRBJ2-5; D ambiguous. Germline V gene sequence: CDR1 DFQATT, CDR2 SNEGSKA (reference sequence). The CDR3 consists of 14 residues. V lost 1 base and J 2 bases, leaving 11 bases between the germline ends. CDR3 protein: CSARGTPHQETQYF. The CDR3 nucleotides are TGCAGTGCTAGAGGTACCCCGCATCAAGAGACCCAGTACTTC.

This clonotype was seen at least ten times. The chain recombines TRBV20-1 with TRBJ1-6, with 7 positions matching TRBD1. V lost 3 bases, J lost 8 bases, and 10 bases stayed unmatched. This CDR3 has 15 amino acids. Germline V gene lookup returns CDR1 DFQATT and CDR2 SNEGSKA (reference sequence). CDR3 in amino acids: CSARESRRGHSPLHF. The DNA of the CDR3 is TGCAGTGCTAGGGAGTCAAGAAGGGGGCATTCACCCCTCCACTTT.

This clonotype was seen ten or more times. J is TRBJ2-5 and V is TRBV29-1; TRBD2 aligns across 14 bases. This CDR3 is 15 amino acids long. V was pared by 1 base and J by 5 bases, with 3 bases of the junction left unmatched. Germline CDR1 reads SQVTM; CDR2 reads ANQGSEA. CDR3 DNA sequence: TGCAGCGTTGAAGTGGGGACTAGCGGGGGCGAGACCCAGTACTTC. It encodes CSVEVGTSGGETQYF.

This rearrangement joins TRBV11-1 to TRBJ2-5; TRBD2 agrees at 8 bases. Trimming took 1 base from V and 3 from J; bases not matched to a gene: 7. Germline CDR1 reads SGHAT; CDR2 reads FQDESV (reference sequence). This CDR3 comprises 16 residues. CDR3 nucleotide sequence: TGTGCCAGCAGCTTAGGGGAACTAGCGGCTAAAGAGACCCAGTACTTC. Protein: CASSLGELAAKETQYF.

V gene TRBV20-1 combines with J gene TRBJ1-2, with 7 bases identical to TRBD1. Trimming took 5 bases from V and 4 from J; bases not matched to a gene: 4. This CDR3 comprises 12 residues. Per the germline V gene, CDR1 is DFQATT and CDR2 is SNEGSKA (reference sequence). CDR3 protein: CSAARDSYGYTF. CDR3 in DNA: TGCAGTGCTGCCCGGGACAGCTATGGCTACACCTTC.

Ten or more counts support this clonotype. This chain connects TRBV12-3 or TRBV12-4 to TRBJ2-1; 11 bases are a match to TRBD1. The CDR3 spans 16 residues. V lost 6 bases to trimming and J lost 8 bases; unmatched junction nucleotides: 12. DNA for the CDR3: TGTGCCAGCAGACTTCAGGACAGGGGGCTCCCGCATGAGCAGTTCTTC. Translating it yields CASRLQDRGLPHEQFF.

This clonotype appeared a few times. This chain links TRBV3-1 with TRBJ1-2; TRBD1 aligns across 8 bases. CDR1 and CDR2 from the germline V gene are LGHDT and YNNKEL (reference sequence). J was trimmed by 8 bases and V by 0 bases; bases with no gene match: 8. This CDR3 is built from 15 residues. This CDR3 is CASSQDRTGTLGYTF. CDR3 coding DNA: TGTGCCAGCAGCCAAGACCGGACAGGGACTTTGGGCTACACCTTC.

This clonotype came up many times. The chain carries TRBV10-3 and TRBJ2-1; possible D gene TRBD2, 5 bases. Trimming took 10 bases from V and 4 from J, leaving 17 bases between them. The CDR3 loop spans 14 amino acids. Germline V gene lookup returns CDR1 ENHRY and CDR2 SYGVKD. The CDR3 protein is CATRRGENYNEQFF. The CDR3 DNA reads as TGTGCCACCAGACGTGGGGAGAATTACAATGAGCAGTTCTTC.

This clonotype has more than one count but fewer than ten. The V call is TRBV6-5, the J call TRBJ2-1, with TRBD2 matching 8 bases. The J segment lost 8 bases and the V segment lost 2 bases, leaving 8 bases of the junction unmatched. Germline V gives CDR1 MNHEY, CDR2 SVGAGI. The CDR3 extends over 15 amino acids. The CDR3 is CASSYRTRGAYEQFF. CDR3 bases: TGTGCCAGCAGTTACAGAACGCGGGGGGCCTATGAGCAGTTCTTC.

This clonotype was detected many times. The chain couples TRBV4-3 to TRBJ1-4; D is uncertain. V lost 1 base and J 7 bases, leaving 10 bases between the germline ends. Germline CDR1 LGHNA, CDR2 YSLEER. This CDR3 is 14 amino acids long. CDR3 residues: CASSQAWNGEKLFF. The CDR3 bases are TGCGCCAGCAGCCAAGCGTGGAATGGTGAAAAACTGTTTTTT.

The V gene is TRBV20-1, the J gene TRBJ2-7; 12 bases align to TRBD1. This CDR3 region has 15 residues. The trim removed 0 bases at V and 5 bases at J, leaving 5 bases unmatched. From germline, CDR1 is DFQATT and CDR2 SNEGSKA (reference sequence). This CDR3 reads CSARDPGQGANEQYF. In nucleotides, the CDR3 is TGCAGTGCTAGAGATCCGGGACAGGGGGCCAACGAGCAGTACTTC.

This clonotype was counted many times. V is TRBV20-1 and J is TRBJ2-5; no clear D. The CDR3 is 10 residues long. Germline V CDR1 and CDR2: DFQATT, SNEGSKA (reference sequence). The germline V and J ends were trimmed by 6 bases and 7 bases, with 9 bases remaining between them. CDR3 in amino acids: CSATKGTQYF. CDR3 nucleotides: TGCAGTGCCACAAAGGGGACCCAGTACTTC.

The chain couples TRBV20-1 to TRBJ2-3; a weak D match, TRBD2 (6 bases). Germline loops: CDR1 DFQATT, CDR2 SNEGSKA (reference sequence). This CDR3 spans 17 amino acids. V shed 6 bases and J shed 2 bases, with 24 bases lying between them. CDR3 protein: CSAGRLFGGRYTDTQYF. CDR3 sequence (DNA): TGCAGTGCCGGGCGTTTGTTCGGGGGACGTTACACAGATACGCAGTATTTT.

This clonotype was seen a few times. The chain has TRBV6-5 and TRBJ2-3; D is undetermined. CDR1 is MNHEY and CDR2 is SVGAGI in the germline V gene. V was trimmed by 6 bases and J by 5 bases, leaving 9 bases between them. CDR3 length: 12 residues. The CDR3 coding sequence is TGTGCCAGCAGGGAAGGGTTAGATACGCAGTATTTT. Protein: CASREGLDTQYF.

This clonotype was recorded a few times. The chain links TRBV20-1 to TRBJ1-4; D is possibly TRBD1 (5 bases). V lost 3 bases and J 6 bases, leaving 11 bases between the germline ends. Germline loops: CDR1 DFQATT, CDR2 SNEGSKA (reference sequence). CDR3 length equals 13 residues. DNA of the CDR3: TGCAGTGCTAGTGGTGGGGGAGATGAAAAACTGTTTTTT. It translates to CSASGGGDEKLFF.